This is a list of T cell receptor beta chains from one sample in a study of cytomegalovirus exposure and HLA in healthy donors. Profiled with immunoSEQ multiplex PCR; TCRdb holds only in-frame clones, not every one. The sample has under 200,000 clones, roughly four fifths seen once. Source material: PBMCs. These TCRs come from a man younger than 35 in good health and CMV-seronegative. CDR3s include the opening cysteine and the closing phenylalanine or tryptophan. D genes are given only for firm matches. Clone sizes are given selectively: once, few, many, or a class where the clone is expanded.

clone size | J gene | D gene | V gene | CDR3 protein | CDR3 DNA
. | TRBJ2-1 | . | TRBV5-1 | CASSLRSGGAYNEQFF | TGCGCCAGCAGCTTGCGCTCGGGGGGCGCTTACAATGAGCAGTTCTTC
. | TRBJ2-3 | . | TRBV19 | CASSIGGRDTHTQYF | TGTGCCAGTAGTATTGGCGGTAGGGACACGCATACGCAGTATTTT
. | TRBJ2-2 | TRBD2 | TRBV28 | CASWTSGNTGELFF | TGTGCCAGCTGGACTAGCGGGAACACCGGGGAGCTGTTTTTT
once | TRBJ1-5 | TRBD1 | TRBV19 | CASTLDRVEWGNQPQHF | TGTGCCAGTACCTTGGACAGGGTGGAATGGGGCAATCAGCCCCAGCATTTT
. | TRBJ2-2 | TRBD1 | TRBV19 | CASRTSDRGYSGELFF | TGTGCCAGTAGAACCAGCGACAGGGGGTATTCCGGGGAGCTGTTTTTT
. | TRBJ2-7 | TRBD2 | TRBV13 | CASSSQTSGTHEQYF | TGTGCCAGCAGCTCCCAGACTAGCGGGACCCACGAGCAGTACTTC
. | TRBJ2-7 | TRBD1 | TRBV6-5 | CASSLGTAPLDF | TGTGCCAGCAGCCTAGGGACAGCCCCTCTTGACTTC
. | TRBJ2-2 | . | TRBV5-1 | CASSLFPGVTGELFF | TGCGCCAGCAGCTTGTTTCCAGGGGTGACCGGGGAGCTGTTTTTT
. | TRBJ1-5 | . | TRBV27 | CATNAQGWNQPQHF | TGTGCCACCAACGCTCAGGGGTGGAATCAGCCCCAGCATTTT
. | TRBJ1-3 | TRBD1 | TRBV4-1 | CASSQEGADRSTGNTIYF | TGCGCCAGCAGCCAAGAGGGGGCGGACAGGAGCACTGGAAACACCATATATTTT
. | TRBJ2-3 | . | TRBV27 | CASSFMALGTDTQYF | TGTGCCAGCAGTTTTATGGCCTTGGGCACAGATACGCAGTATTTT
. | TRBJ2-5 | . | TRBV5-1 | CASSPGRGQETQYF | TGCGCCAGCAGCCCTGGCCGGGGCCAAGAGACCCAGTACTTC
. | TRBJ2-5 | TRBD1 | TRBV20-1 | CSARGLETQYF | TGCAGTGCCAGGGGGTTAGAGACCCAGTACTTC
. | TRBJ2-1 | TRBD2 | TRBV12-5 | CASGFMLSLAGEWDEQFF | TGTGCTAGTGGTTTTATGTTGTCATTAGCGGGAGAGTGGGATGAGCAGTTCTTC
few | TRBJ1-2 | TRBD1 | TRBV5-1 | CASSPTGGSRYGYTF | TGCGCCAGCAGCCCTACAGGGGGCTCTCGCTATGGCTACACCTTC
. | TRBJ2-3 | . | TRBV4-3 | CASSFGGSVVDTQYF | TGCGCCAGCAGCTTCGGCGGTAGCGTGGTAGATACGCAGTATTTT
. | TRBJ2-2 | . | TRBV5-8 | CASSLRAGTGELFF | TGTGCCAGCAGCTTAAGGGCGGGCACCGGGGAGCTGTTTTTT
. | TRBJ2-7 | TRBD1 | TRBV7-2 | CASSSGQGPYEQYF | TGTGCCAGCAGCTCGGGACAGGGGCCCTACGAGCAGTACTTC
. | TRBJ2-7 | TRBD2 | TRBV7-9 | CSSSLEGLAPLEQYF | TGTTCCAGCAGCTTAGAGGGACTAGCCCCACTCGAGCAGTACTTC
. | TRBJ2-7 | . | TRBV6-5 | CASRSPRPGLYEQYF | TGTGCCAGCAGGTCCCCCCGGCCGGGACTTTACGAGCAGTACTTC
. | TRBJ2-7 | . | TRBV19 | CASSTQGGHYEQYF | TGTGCCAGTAGTACCCAGGGGGGCCACTACGAGCAGTACTTC
few | TRBJ2-3 | TRBD2 | TRBV7-9 | CASSFGLAAPDTQYF | TGTGCCAGCAGCTTTGGACTAGCGGCACCCGATACGCAGTATTTT
. | TRBJ2-7 | TRBD1 | TRBV28 | CASSSGQGPSYEQYF | TGTGCCAGCAGTTCCGGACAGGGCCCTTCCTACGAGCAGTACTTC
. | TRBJ1-1 | . | TRBV19 | CASRGEGIATEAFF | TGTGCCAGCCGAGGGGAGGGGATTGCCACTGAAGCTTTCTTT
. | TRBJ2-3 | TRBD2 | TRBV28 | CASGTNSGDTQYF | TGTGCCAGCGGGACTAACTCAGGAGATACGCAGTATTTT
. | TRBJ2-7 | TRBD2 | TRBV6-6 | CASSYSRLASVEQYF | TGTGCCAGCAGTTACTCGAGACTAGCGTCAGTCGAGCAGTACTTC
. | TRBJ1-6 | TRBD1 | TRBV6-5 | CASSYLDRPNSPLHF | TGTGCCAGCAGTTACCTGGACAGGCCCAATTCACCCCTCCACTTT
. | TRBJ1-3 | . | TRBV11-3 | CASSLATGSIIYF | TGTGCCAGCAGCTTAGCGACAGGATCAATCATATATTTT
. | TRBJ2-2 | . | TRBV18 | CASSPTGFAGELFF | TGTGCCAGCTCACCAACAGGGTTCGCCGGGGAGCTGTTTTTT
. | TRBJ2-4 | TRBD2 | TRBV2 | CASSPSGRTKNIQYF | TGTGCCAGCAGCCCAAGCGGGAGGACCAAAAACATTCAGTACTTC
. | TRBJ2-3 | . | TRBV4-3 | CASSPYRSPRSTDTQYF | TGCGCCAGCAGCCCCTATCGAAGCCCCCGAAGCACAGATACGCAGTATTTT
. | TRBJ1-2 | . | TRBV5-1 | CASSPGARDGYTF | TGCGCCAGCAGCCCAGGGGCTCGGGATGGCTACACCTTC
. | TRBJ2-5 | . | TRBV7-2 | CASSLGGRYQETQYF | TGTGCCAGCAGCTTAGGGGGGAGGTACCAAGAGACCCAGTACTTC
. | TRBJ2-7 | . | TRBV7-2 | CASSPPWTYEQYF | TGTGCCAGCAGCCCCCCTTGGACTTACGAGCAGTACTTC
. | TRBJ1-3 | . | TRBV6-1 | CASIAGADGNTIYF | TGTGCCAGCATTGCGGGGGCAGACGGAAACACCATATATTTT
few | TRBJ2-7 | TRBD2 | TRBV6-6 | CASSHSGGGSYEQYF | TGTGCCAGCAGTCACAGCGGGGGGGGATCCTACGAGCAGTACTTC
. | TRBJ1-1 | . | TRBV4-3 | CASTGRGPEAFF | TGCGCCAGCACGGGCAGGGGCCCTGAAGCTTTCTTT
once | TRBJ2-7 | TRBD2 | TRBV5-1 | CASSEQTSGSTYEQYF | TGCGCCAGCAGCGAACAAACTAGCGGATCTACCTACGAGCAGTACTTC
few | TRBJ2-2 | TRBD1 | TRBV6-1 | CASRADRRTGELFF | TGTGCCAGCAGGGCGGACAGGCGCACCGGGGAGCTGTTTTTT
. | TRBJ2-1 | TRBD2 | TRBV6-1 | CASSARAGGYNEQFF | TGTGCCAGCAGTGCGAGAGCGGGAGGCTACAATGAGCAGTTCTTC
. | TRBJ2-7 | TRBD2 | TRBV4-3 | CASSQGAGATYEQYF | TGCGCCAGCAGCCAAGGAGCGGGAGCTACCTACGAGCAGTACTTC
once | TRBJ1-1 | . | TRBV4-1 | CASSQDVRQTRAFF | TGCGCCAGCAGCCAAGATGTGAGACAGACAAGAGCTTTCTTT
. | TRBJ2-7 | TRBD1 | TRBV28 | CASSNLKGAGEQYF | TGTGCCAGCAGTAATCTAAAGGGGGCTGGGGAGCAGTACTTC
. | TRBJ2-7 | TRBD2 | TRBV10-3 | CAIPLGTSGRRGESYEQYF | TGTGCCATCCCCCTGGGCACTAGCGGGAGAAGGGGCGAGTCCTACGAGCAGTACTTC
few | TRBJ2-4 | TRBD2 | TRBV4-1 | CASSPRGLVPNIQYF | TGCGCCAGCAGCCCAAGGGGACTAGTCCCAAACATTCAGTACTTC
. | TRBJ2-5 | . | TRBV5-4 | CASSWTSLGYQETQYF | TGTGCCAGCAGCTGGACAAGTCTAGGGTACCAAGAGACCCAGTACTTC
. | TRBJ2-3 | . | TRBV10-2 | CASYLTDTQYF | TGCGCCAGCTACCTAACAGATACGCAGTATTTT
. | TRBJ1-2 | . | TRBV9 | CASSVGTGYGYTF | TGTGCCAGCAGCGTAGGAACGGGCTATGGCTACACCTTC
. | TRBJ2-5 | . | TRBV19 | CASSDSSETQYF | TGTGCCAGTAGTGACTCCTCGGAGACCCAGTACTTC
once | TRBJ1-3 | . | TRBV27 | CATKTDLAGNTIYF | TGTGCCACGAAGACAGACCTTGCGGGAAACACCATATATTTT
. | TRBJ1-5 | TRBD1 | TRBV27 | CASSRQGRSNQPQHF | TGTGCCAGCAGTCGACAGGGAAGAAGCAATCAGCCCCAGCATTTT
. | TRBJ1-1 | . | TRBV18 | CASSPEQGLGRAEAFF | TGTGCCAGCTCACCAGAACAGGGCCTCGGCCGGGCTGAAGCTTTCTTT
. | TRBJ2-1 | . | TRBV6-4 | CASSAVAGSNNEQFF | TGTGCCAGCAGTGCAGTGGCCGGGTCTAACAATGAGCAGTTCTTC
. | TRBJ2-7 | . | TRBV6-5 | CASSYSGTGSYEQYF | TGTGCCAGCAGTTACTCAGGGACTGGGTCCTACGAGCAGTACTTC